This is a list of T cell receptor beta chains from one sample in a study of blood T cells in healthy people across ages. TCRdb redid the calling of the 5' RACE reads with MiXCR, one entry per CDR3 protein. The table lists almost 800,000 distinct CDR3 sequences, roughly 64% of them singletons. Sequenced sample: blood. The receptors were sampled from a man aged 30 to 39 in good health. The CDR3 runs from the conserved cysteine through the conserved F or W. A D gene is named only where the DNA matches it firmly. Part of the rows lack a size; the others show once, few, many or a class for expanded clones.

TRBD2	-	TRBV13	TRBJ2-3	CASSLVAGTHTDTQYF	TGTGCCAGCAGCTTAGTAGCGGGGACCCACACAGATACGCAGTATTTT
TRBD1	-	TRBV29-1	TRBJ1-2	CSATGGPYGYTF	TGCAGCGCGACAGGGGGTCCTTATGGCTACACCTTC
TRBD1	few	TRBV6-2/TRBV6-3	TRBJ2-7	CASSYRTTGLYEQYF	TGTGCCAGCAGTTACCGGACGACAGGGCTCTACGAGCAGTACTTC
-	-	TRBV21-1	TRBJ2-3	CASSKGHRATDTQYF	TGTGCCAGCAGCAAAGGTCACAGGGCCACAGATACGCAGTATTTT
-	many	TRBV15	TRBJ2-5	CATSPMYQETQYF	TGTGCCACCAGCCCTATGTACCAAGAGACCCAGTACTTC
TRBD2	-	TRBV9	TRBJ2-1	CASSPESGLAGHEQFF	TGTGCCAGCAGCCCAGAGTCAGGACTAGCGGGGCATGAGCAGTTCTTC
-	-	TRBV7-7	TRBJ2-4	CASSLGDSGYNEQYF	TGTGCCAGCAGCTTAGGGGACTCGGGATACAATGAGCAGTACTTC
-	-	TRBV7-9	TRBJ2-6	CASSLGHPSGSGADVLTF	TGTGCCAGCAGCTTGGGGCATCCCAGTGGGTCGGGGGCCGACGTCCTGACTTTC
-	-	TRBV27	TRBJ2-7	CASSPRTESYEQYF	TGTGCCAGCAGTCCTCGTACGGAGTCCTACGAGCAGTACTTC
-	-	TRBV6-1	TRBJ2-1	CASIGQPGGEQFF	TGTGCCAGCATTGGACAGCCTGGAGGTGAGCAGTTCTTC
-	-	TRBV28	TRBJ2-5	CASSSLRERETQYF	TGTGCCAGCAGTTCCCTTCGGGAACGTGAGACCCAGTACTTC
-	-	TRBV4-3	TRBJ2-5	CASSHGRGRRETQYF	TGCGCCAGCAGCCACGGGCGGGGTAGGAGGGAGACCCAGTACTTC
-	few	TRBV29-1	TRBJ2-7	CSVAGEGDEQYF	TGCAGCGTTGCCGGCGAGGGGGACGAGCAGTACTTC
-	-	TRBV27	TRBJ2-7	CASKPRAVVAAFSSYEQYF	TGTGCCAGCAAACCCCGGGCGGTGGTAGCGGCCTTTAGCTCCTACGAGCAGTACTTC
TRBD2	-	TRBV27	TRBJ2-7	CASRAGTSAAWEQYF	TGTGCCAGCAGAGCCGGGACTAGCGCTGCCTGGGAGCAGTACTTC
TRBD1	-	TRBV6-5	TRBJ1-4	CASSSMTGGLKERFELFF	TGTGCCAGCAGTTCTATGACAGGGGGCTTAAAAGAGAGATTTGAACTGTTTTTT
-	few	TRBV28	TRBJ2-1	CASSVSVNEQFF	TGTGCCAGCAGTGTTAGCGTAAATGAGCAGTTCTTC
TRBD1	few	TRBV5-5	TRBJ2-6	CASSLTGTGVSGVNVLTF	TGTGCCAGCAGTTTGACCGGGACAGGGGTCTCTGGGGTCAACGTCCTGACTTTC
TRBD2	-	TRBV7-9	TRBJ2-1	CASSTTGGTSGPSSYNEQFF	TGTGCCAGCAGCACAACGGGCGGGACTAGCGGGCCTAGCTCCTACAATGAGCAGTTCTTC
-	-	TRBV7-2	TRBJ2-7	CASSPPSTVEQYF	TGTGCCAGCAGCCCCCCATCTACGGTCGAGCAGTACTTC
-	-	TRBV12-3/TRBV12-4	TRBJ1-3	CASSSPWDGTSGNTIYF	TGTGCCAGCAGTTCCCCGTGGGATGGAACCTCTGGAAACACCATATATTTT
-	-	TRBV28	TRBJ1-2	CASARANSYGYTF	TGTGCCAGCGCAAGGGCAAACTCCTATGGCTACACCTTC
-	-	TRBV18	TRBJ2-7	CASSLPGQSEQYF	TGTGCCAGCTCGCTCCCGGGACAATCCGAGCAGTACTTC
-	-	TRBV20-1	TRBJ2-3	CSAPLGRGGITDTQYF	TGCAGTGCTCCGTTGGGGCGAGGGGGGATCACAGATACGCAGTATTTT
-	few	TRBV20-1	TRBJ2-1	CSARDRDYNEQFF	TGCAGTGCTAGAGACAGGGACTACAATGAGCAGTTCTTC
-	few	TRBV10-3	TRBJ2-3	CAISESGGLSTDTQYF	TGTGCCATCAGTGAGTCTGGAGGGCTTAGCACAGATACGCAGTATTTT
-	-	TRBV29-1	TRBJ1-2	CSVEDKQGGYTF	TGCAGCGTTGAAGACAAACAGGGTGGCTACACCTTC
TRBD1	-	TRBV27	TRBJ2-1	CASRETGPTYNEQFF	TGTGCCAGCAGGGAGACAGGGCCTACCTACAATGAGCAGTTCTTC
-	-	TRBV10-3	TRBJ1-2	CAISELQGRDGYTF	TGTGCCATCAGTGAGTTACAGGGAAGAGATGGCTACACCTTC
-	-	TRBV12-3/TRBV12-4	TRBJ2-3	CASNMGRDRNTQYF	TGTGCCAGCAATATGGGGCGGGATAGGAATACGCAGTATTTT
-	-	TRBV15	TRBJ2-2	CATSRSSGELFF	TGTGCCACCAGCAGAAGTTCCGGGGAGCTGTTTTTT
-	-	TRBV9	TRBJ2-2	CASSVQEWNTGELFF	TGTGCCAGCAGCGTACAGGAATGGAACACCGGGGAGCTGTTTTTT
TRBD1	-	TRBV20-1	TRBJ1-1	CSAHRGQDTEAFF	TGCAGTGCTCACAGGGGGCAGGACACTGAAGCTTTCTTT
-	-	TRBV6-4	TRBJ2-6	CASSTEGAQAGANVLTF	TGTGCCAGCAGTACCGAAGGGGCGCAGGCTGGGGCCAACGTCCTGACTTTC
-	few	TRBV12-3/TRBV12-4	TRBJ1-1	CASSLMGRTEAFF	TGTGCCAGCAGTTTAATGGGGAGGACTGAAGCTTTCTTT
TRBD1	-	TRBV7-6	TRBJ1-4	CASSLQGARVNEKLFF	TGTGCCAGCAGCTTACAGGGGGCGCGGGTGAATGAAAAACTGTTTTTT
-	-	TRBV21-1	TRBJ2-1	CASSKVVSRGGRIGNEQFF	TGTGCCAGCAGCAAAGTAGTTTCCAGAGGCGGGAGGATTGGCAATGAGCAGTTCTTC
-	-	TRBV6-2/TRBV6-3	TRBJ2-7	CVSSYLARDEQYF	TGTGTCAGCAGTTACCTAGCGCGGGACGAGCAGTACTTC
TRBD1	-	TRBV4-2	TRBJ2-7	CASSQVADRGLPYEQYF	TGTGCCAGCAGCCAAGTAGCCGACAGGGGACTTCCCTACGAGCAGTACTTC
-	-	TRBV2	TRBJ2-1	CASSEAHLAEQFF	TGTGCCAGCAGTGAAGCCCATCTCGCTGAGCAGTTCTTC
TRBD1	-	TRBV11-2	TRBJ2-1	CASRPSGTGVTNEQFF	TGTGCCAGCAGACCTTCCGGGACAGGGGTAACGAATGAGCAGTTCTTC
-	-	TRBV7-2	TRBJ1-2	CASSPNTGGAGGYTF	TGTGCCAGCAGCCCTAACACGGGGGGGGCGGGTGGCTACACCTTC
-	few	TRBV4-3	TRBJ2-1	CASSQDVGVQQFF	TGCGCCAGCAGCCAAGATGTTGGCGTGCAGCAGTTCTTC
-	-	TRBV7-9	TRBJ2-1	CASSGQSTANEQFF	TGTGCCAGCAGCGGACAGTCTACGGCCAATGAGCAGTTCTTC
-	once	TRBV3-1	TRBJ2-3	CASSQEWGESDTQYF	TGTGCCAGCAGCCAAGAATGGGGAGAATCAGATACGCAGTATTTT
-	-	TRBV5-4	TRBJ2-5	CASKGWGETQYF	TGTGCCAGCAAGGGATGGGGGGAGACCCAGTACTTC
TRBD1	-	TRBV7-2	TRBJ2-7	CASSNPEGTGKYEQYF	TGTGCCAGCAGCAACCCCGAGGGGACAGGGAAATACGAGCAGTACTTC
-	-	TRBV11-2	TRBJ2-5	CASSTRIGTGLGETQYF	TGTGCCAGCAGCACCCGTATCGGGACGGGATTGGGGGAGACCCAGTACTTC
TRBD1	-	TRBV6-1	TRBJ1-6	CASRGDSNSPLHF	TGTGCCAGCAGGGGGGACAGCAATTCACCCCTCCACTTT
-	once	TRBV6-5	TRBJ1-2	CASSYGGIYGYTF	TGTGCCAGCAGTTACGGGGGGATCTATGGCTACACCTTC
TRBD1	-	TRBV6-5	TRBJ2-2	CASSYSVGTGNTGELFF	TGTGCCAGCAGTTATTCGGTCGGGACAGGGAACACCGGGGAGCTGTTTTTT
-	few	TRBV20-1	TRBJ2-1	CSARVVPGSGEQFF	TGCAGTGCTAGAGTAGTCCCCGGGAGCGGTGAGCAGTTCTTC
TRBD1	-	TRBV7-2	TRBJ2-5	CASSQQTGTAETQYF	TGTGCCAGCAGCCAGCAGACAGGGACGGCGGAGACCCAGTACTTC